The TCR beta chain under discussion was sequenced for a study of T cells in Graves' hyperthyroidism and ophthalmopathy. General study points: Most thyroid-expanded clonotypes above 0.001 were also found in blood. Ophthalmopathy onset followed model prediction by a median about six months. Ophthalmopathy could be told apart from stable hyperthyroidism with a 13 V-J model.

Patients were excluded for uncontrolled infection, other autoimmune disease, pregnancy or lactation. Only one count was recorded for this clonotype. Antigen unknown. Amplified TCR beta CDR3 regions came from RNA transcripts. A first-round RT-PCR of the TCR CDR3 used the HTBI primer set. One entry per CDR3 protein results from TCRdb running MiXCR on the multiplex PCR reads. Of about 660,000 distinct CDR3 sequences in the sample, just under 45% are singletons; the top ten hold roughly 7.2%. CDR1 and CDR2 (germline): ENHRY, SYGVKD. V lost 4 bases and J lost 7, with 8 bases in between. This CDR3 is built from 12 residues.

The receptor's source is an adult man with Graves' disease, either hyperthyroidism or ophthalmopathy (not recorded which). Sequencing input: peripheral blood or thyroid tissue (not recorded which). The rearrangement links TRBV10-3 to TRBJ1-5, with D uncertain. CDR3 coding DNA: TGTGCCATCAGTGGTCCGGTACAGCCCCAGCATTTT. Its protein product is CAISGPVQPQHF.